The following is a TCR beta chain sequence with its context. This sample stems from a study of blood T cell repertoires in COVID-19. Study summary: Acute-phase and convalescent COVID-19 samples originated in the United States, Italy and Spain.

The V gene lost 2 bases and the J gene lost 0 bases, with 6 bases spanning the gap. CDR3 length equals 14 residues. Germline V gene lookup returns CDR1 MNHNY and CDR2 SVGAGI (reference sequence). In the original processing: Reference gene primer amplification gave estimated nucleated cell counts. Some clones are missing from TCRdb's copy, which holds only in-frame ones; the method was immunoSEQ multiplex PCR. That table supplies the V and J calls and clone size; D and trimming were determined from the DNA. The table includes fewer than 150,000 clones, 80% to 90% detected once. What was sequenced was peripheral blood. This clonotype originated in a human donor in a cohort sampled during active COVID-19. The chain recombines TRBV6-6 with TRBJ2-3; TRBD2 is a possible D gene (5 bases). CDR3: CASSYGLSTDTQYF. Written as DNA, the CDR3 is TGTGCCAGCAGTTACGGACTCAGCACAGATACGCAGTATTTT.